The present entry profiles one T cell receptor beta chain with its context. Its antigen remains undetermined. Compared with germline, one end of the junction differs, possibly owing to a read error. Only healthy Caucasian donors were included. This specimen comes from a study of identical twins (dated by TCRdb to about 2016). Describing the broader study: The study deep-sequenced TCR alpha and beta repertoires from monozygotic twins, unrelated adults of various ages and cord blood to test whether fetal clonotypes persist. Replicate twin experiments were performed at different times using different library preparation protocols to rule out contamination. Here is what the overall study found, with its caveats: Out-of-frame TCR alpha sharing in monozygotic twins was systematically underestimated by recombination models, whereas sharing between unrelated individuals was in agreement with the recombination models. In beta out-of-frame sequences, excess twin sharing was weaker, because having fewer shared sequences lowered the signal-to-noise ratio. Invariant T cells such as MAIT and iNKT could partly confound zero-insertion analyses, though diverse VJ usage argued against this for most clonotypes. Conclusions relied on cross-sectional statistical analysis, since the same donors could not be followed over many years. Compared with coincidental sharing between unrelated individuals, an excess of low generation-probability sequences was observed among out-of-frame TCR alpha sequences shared between twins. Abundant cord blood beta clonotypes carried fewer insertions; young adult naive repertoires showed a weaker similar trend, while memory repertoires showed none.

CDR1 and CDR2 are read off the germline V gene (reference sequence) as DFQATT and SNEGSKA. The CDR3, cysteine through phenylalanine, is 13 amino acids long. Just the 39-base CDR3 DNA is kept, in frame starting at base 1. Libraries were constructed by 5' RACE. Instrument used: Illumina HiSeq 2000. Template switching introduced a universal primer binding site; the final cDNA contained a unique molecular identifier, enabling accurate counting of TCR cDNA molecules. Specific primers in the conserved constant-segment region were used to synthesize first-strand cDNA for the TCR alpha and beta chains. To control for contamination, every cDNA library carried two barcodes: a SMART-Mk sample barcode plus Illumina barcodes. Two successive PCR steps introduced TruSeq adapter sequences along with Illumina sample barcodes. Sequencing of the TCR alpha and beta cDNA libraries was done on the Illumina HiSeq platform using custom primers. Under the source paper's analysis protocol: MiGEC was used to process raw reads and extract unique molecular identifiers, and MiXCR was used to find CDR3 positions. Recombination models were inferred per individual with the repgenHMM and IGoR tools using an EM algorithm. Shared clonotype analysis was performed with the tcR package in R, normalizing sharing by the product of cloneset sizes. To study raw recombination free of thymic and clonal selection effects, out-of-frame nonproductive sequences were analyzed. The raw public data were reprocessed by TCRdb itself: fastp quality trimming at Q25, MiXCR clonotype calling, in-frame beta chains only. Records with the same CDR3 protein are collapsed into one entry carrying the most frequent genes and DNA. The V and J calls and clone size come from TCRdb's table, not from the authors' own analysis. This sample lists 1.5 million to 2 million distinct CDR3 sequences; around 29% were detected once. The ten largest clones capture about 0.3% of the sample.

The sample was cord blood. The V and J segments used are TRBV20-1 and TRBJ1-2; D gene: possibly TRBD1, on 6 matching bases. The sequence derives from a newborn girl in good health. The CDR3 has the sequence CSASGFGGYGNTF. The sequenced DNA: TGCAGTGCTAGCGGTTTTGGGGGCTATGGCAACACCTTC.